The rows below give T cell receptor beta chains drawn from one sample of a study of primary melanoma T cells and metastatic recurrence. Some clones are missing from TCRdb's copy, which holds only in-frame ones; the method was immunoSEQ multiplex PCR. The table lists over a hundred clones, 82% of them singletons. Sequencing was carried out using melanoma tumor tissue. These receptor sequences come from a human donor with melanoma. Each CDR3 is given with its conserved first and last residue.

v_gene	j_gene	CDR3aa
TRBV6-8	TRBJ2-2	CASSTDRGEVYTGELFF
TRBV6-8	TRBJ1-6	CASRSNSGLYSPLHF
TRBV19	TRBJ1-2	CASSFMGGHDGYTF
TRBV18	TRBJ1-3	CASSETGFSPGNTIYF
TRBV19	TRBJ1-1	CASSREGGRTEAFF
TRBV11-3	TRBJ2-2	CASRRGGRTGELFF
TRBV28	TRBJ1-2	CASSLRGGYGYTF
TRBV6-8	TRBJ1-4	CASTQNRGSSAEKLFF
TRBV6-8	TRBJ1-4	CASGQGVNEKLFF
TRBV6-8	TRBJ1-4	CASRPQGALGEKLFF
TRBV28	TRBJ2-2	CASFQGGTPTGELFF
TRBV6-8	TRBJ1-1	CASSPSVLNTEAFF
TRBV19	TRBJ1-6	CASSTSGVGALHF
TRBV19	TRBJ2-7	CASQKTGGIYEQYF
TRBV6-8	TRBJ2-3	CASSLVGDTQYF
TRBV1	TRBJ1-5	CASSQSASPVIRQPQHF
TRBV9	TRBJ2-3	CASSSAQGVDIADTQYF
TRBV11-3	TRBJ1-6	CASSERTGVGNSPLHF
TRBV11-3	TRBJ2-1	CASSSFRSSYNEQFF
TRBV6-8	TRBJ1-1	CASRRRQLDTEAFF
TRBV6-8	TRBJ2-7	CASSSLVRGPSSYEQYF
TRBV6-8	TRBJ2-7	CASSLGLAASYEQYF
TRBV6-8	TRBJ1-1	CASGYKSHTEAFF
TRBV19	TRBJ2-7	CATQPTGGINEQYF
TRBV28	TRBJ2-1	CASLAQEFLNEQFF
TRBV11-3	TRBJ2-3	CASSIGLAGGTDTQYF
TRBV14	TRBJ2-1	CASSQDWTAVNEQFF
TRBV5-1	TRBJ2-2	CASSSGQWDTGELFF
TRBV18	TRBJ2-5	CASSPRQGETQYF
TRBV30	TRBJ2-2	CAWSAGSGELFF
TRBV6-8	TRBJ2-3	CASSYARDWTDTQYF
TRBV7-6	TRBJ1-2	CASSLEDRLGHGYTF
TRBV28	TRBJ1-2	CASTRGGISSIGYTF
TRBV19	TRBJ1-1	CASLTGNTEAFF
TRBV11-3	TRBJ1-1	CASSLDVGPGTEAFF
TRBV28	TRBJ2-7	CASSSGTSGSAYEQYF
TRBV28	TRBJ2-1	CASIKAGAGYNEQFF
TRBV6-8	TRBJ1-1	CASSDPMTGMGMNTEAFF
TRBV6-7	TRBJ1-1	CASSNQLGYTEAFF
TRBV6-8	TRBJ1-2	CASSDTPQGLGGYTF
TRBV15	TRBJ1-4	CATSSSSGGEKLFF
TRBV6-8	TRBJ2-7	CASSLRGSFYEQYF
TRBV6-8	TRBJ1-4	CASSRGQGAATNEKLFF
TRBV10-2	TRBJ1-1	CASGQGSYTEAFF
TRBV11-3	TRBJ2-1	CASTSQAKGNEQFF
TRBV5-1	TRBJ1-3	CASSFGGYGNTIYF
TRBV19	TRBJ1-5	CASRDRPNQPQHF
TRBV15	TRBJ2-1	CATSGPQTGNNEQFF
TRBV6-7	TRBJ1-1	CASSYSTSSVEAFF
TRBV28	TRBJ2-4	CASSSTGQGIVKNIQYF
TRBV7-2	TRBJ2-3	CASRHTSGGTDTQYF
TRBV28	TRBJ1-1	CASSSLSGNTEAFF
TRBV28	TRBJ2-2	CASCRTSATGELFF